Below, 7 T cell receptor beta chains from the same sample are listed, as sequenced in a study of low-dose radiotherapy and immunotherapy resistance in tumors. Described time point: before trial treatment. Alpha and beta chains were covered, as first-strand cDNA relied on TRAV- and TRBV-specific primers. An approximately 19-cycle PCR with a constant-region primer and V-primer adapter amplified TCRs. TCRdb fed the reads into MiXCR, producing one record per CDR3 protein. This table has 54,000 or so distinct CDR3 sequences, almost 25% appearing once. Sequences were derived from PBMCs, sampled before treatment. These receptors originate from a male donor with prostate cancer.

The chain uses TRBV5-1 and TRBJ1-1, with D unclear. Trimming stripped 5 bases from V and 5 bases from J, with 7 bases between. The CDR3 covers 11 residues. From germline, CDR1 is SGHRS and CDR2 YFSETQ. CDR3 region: CASRRETEAFF. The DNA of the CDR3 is TGCGCCAGCAGGAGGGAGACTGAAGCTTTCTTT.

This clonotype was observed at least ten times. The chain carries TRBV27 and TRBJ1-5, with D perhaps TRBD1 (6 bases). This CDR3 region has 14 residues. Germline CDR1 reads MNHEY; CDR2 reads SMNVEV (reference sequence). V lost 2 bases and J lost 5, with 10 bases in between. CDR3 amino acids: CASSLKGGDQPQHF. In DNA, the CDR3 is TGTGCCAGCAGTTTAAAGGGGGGGGATCAGCCCCAGCATTTT.

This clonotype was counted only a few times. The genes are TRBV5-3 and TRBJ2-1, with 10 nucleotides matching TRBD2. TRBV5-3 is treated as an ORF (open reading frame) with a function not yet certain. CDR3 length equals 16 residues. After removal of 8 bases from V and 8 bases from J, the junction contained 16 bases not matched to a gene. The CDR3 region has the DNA TGTGCCAGCAGCGGATCGGGACTAGCGAGGGGCGATGAGCAGTTCTTC. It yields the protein CASSGSGLARGDEQFF.

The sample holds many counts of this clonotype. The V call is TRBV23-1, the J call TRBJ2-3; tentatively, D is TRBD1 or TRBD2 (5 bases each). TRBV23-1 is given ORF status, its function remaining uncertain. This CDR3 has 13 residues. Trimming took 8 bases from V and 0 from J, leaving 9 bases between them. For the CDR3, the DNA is TGCGCCAGCGGGACGGCTAGCACAGATACGCAGTATTTT. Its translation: CASGTASTDTQYF.

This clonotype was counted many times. The CDR3: CAISEPRRAPGTGELFF. CDR3 sequence (DNA): TGTGCCATCAGTGAGCCAAGAAGGGCCCCGGGTACCGGGGAGCTGTTTTTT. The chain uses TRBV10-3 and TRBJ2-2; D is undetermined. The length of the CDR3 is 17 residues. The V gene lost 2 bases and the J gene lost 5 bases, with 18 bases spanning the gap. Germline CDR1 ENHRY, CDR2 SYGVKD.

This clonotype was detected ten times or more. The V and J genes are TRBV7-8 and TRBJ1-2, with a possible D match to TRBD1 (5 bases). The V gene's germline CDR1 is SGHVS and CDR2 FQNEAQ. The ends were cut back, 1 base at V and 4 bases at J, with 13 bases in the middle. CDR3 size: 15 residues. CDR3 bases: TGTGCCAGCAGCTTAGGGGGGGGGGATGTCTATGGCTACACCTTC. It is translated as CASSLGGGDVYGYTF. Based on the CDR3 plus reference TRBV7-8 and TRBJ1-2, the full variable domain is GAGVSQSPRYKVAKRGQDVALRCDPISGHVSLFWYQQALGQGPEFLTYFQNEAQLDKSGLPSDRFFAERPEGSVSTLKIQRTQQEDSAVYLCASSLGGGDVYGYTFGSGTRLTVV.

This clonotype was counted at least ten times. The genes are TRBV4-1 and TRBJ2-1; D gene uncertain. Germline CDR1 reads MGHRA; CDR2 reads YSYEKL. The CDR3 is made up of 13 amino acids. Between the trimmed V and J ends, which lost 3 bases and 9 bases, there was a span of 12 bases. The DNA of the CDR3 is TGCGCCAGCAGCCATGATCGAATGGGTGAGCAGTTCTTC. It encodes CASSHDRMGEQFF.